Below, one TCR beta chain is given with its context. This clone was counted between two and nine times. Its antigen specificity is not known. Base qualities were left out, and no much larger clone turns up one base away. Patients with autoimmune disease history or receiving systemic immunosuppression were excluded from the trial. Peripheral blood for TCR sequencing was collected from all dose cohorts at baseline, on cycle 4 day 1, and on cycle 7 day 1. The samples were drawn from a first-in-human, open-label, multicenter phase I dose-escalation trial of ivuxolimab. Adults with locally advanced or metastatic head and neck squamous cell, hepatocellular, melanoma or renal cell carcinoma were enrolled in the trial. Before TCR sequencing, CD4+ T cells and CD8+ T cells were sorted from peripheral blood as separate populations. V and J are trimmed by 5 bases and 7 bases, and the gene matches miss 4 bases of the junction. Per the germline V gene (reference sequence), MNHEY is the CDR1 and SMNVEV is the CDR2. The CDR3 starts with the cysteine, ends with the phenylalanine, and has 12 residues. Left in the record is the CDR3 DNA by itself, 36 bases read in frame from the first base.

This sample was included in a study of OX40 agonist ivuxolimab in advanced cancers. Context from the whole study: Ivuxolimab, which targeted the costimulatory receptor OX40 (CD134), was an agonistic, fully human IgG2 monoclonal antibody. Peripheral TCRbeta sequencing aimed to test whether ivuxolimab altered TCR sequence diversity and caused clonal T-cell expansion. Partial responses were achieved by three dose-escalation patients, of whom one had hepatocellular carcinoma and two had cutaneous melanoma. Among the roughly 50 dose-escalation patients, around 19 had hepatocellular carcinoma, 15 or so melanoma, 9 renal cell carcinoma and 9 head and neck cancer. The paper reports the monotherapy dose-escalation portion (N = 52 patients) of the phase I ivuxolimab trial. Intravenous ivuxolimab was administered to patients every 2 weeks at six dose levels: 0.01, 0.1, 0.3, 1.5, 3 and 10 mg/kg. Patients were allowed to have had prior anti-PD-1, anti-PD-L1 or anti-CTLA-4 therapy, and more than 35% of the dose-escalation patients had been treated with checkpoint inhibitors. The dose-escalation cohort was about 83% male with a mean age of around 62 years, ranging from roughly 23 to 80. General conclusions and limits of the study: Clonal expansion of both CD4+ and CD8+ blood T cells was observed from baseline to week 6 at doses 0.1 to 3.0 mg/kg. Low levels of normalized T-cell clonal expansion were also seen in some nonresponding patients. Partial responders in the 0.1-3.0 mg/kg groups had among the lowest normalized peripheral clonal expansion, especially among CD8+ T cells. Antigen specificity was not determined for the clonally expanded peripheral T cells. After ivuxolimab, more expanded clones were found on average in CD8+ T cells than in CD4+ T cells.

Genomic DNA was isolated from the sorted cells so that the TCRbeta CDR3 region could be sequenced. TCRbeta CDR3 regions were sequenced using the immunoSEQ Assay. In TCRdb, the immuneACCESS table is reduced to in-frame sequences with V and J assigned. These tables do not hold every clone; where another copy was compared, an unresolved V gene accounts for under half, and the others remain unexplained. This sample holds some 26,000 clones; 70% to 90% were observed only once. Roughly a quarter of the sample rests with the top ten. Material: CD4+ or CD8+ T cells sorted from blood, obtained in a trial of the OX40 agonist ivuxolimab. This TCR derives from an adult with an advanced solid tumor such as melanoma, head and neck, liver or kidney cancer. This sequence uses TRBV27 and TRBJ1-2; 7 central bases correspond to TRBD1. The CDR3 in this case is CASSTTGLGYTF. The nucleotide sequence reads TGTGCCAGCAGTACGACAGGGCTTGGCTACACCTTC.